This T cell receptor beta chain is drawn from a study of blood T cell repertoires in COVID-19. Study at large: Donors in the United States, Italy and Spain gave samples during acute or convalescent COVID-19. Sources were T cells, B-cell-depleted T cells, or PBMCs; the material itself was cDNA or gDNA.

In the original analysis: Counts of nucleated cells, estimated from reference gene primer amplification, were obtained. The table came from immunoSEQ multiplex PCR; TCRdb's copy has only in-frame clones and leaves some out. D and trimming were read from the DNA, whereas the V and J calls and clone size are those reported in that table. The table includes over 200,000 clones, 65% to 90% detected once. J was trimmed by 3 bases and V by 5 bases; bases with no gene match: 6. Germline loops: CDR1 KGHDR, CDR2 SFDVKD. The CDR3 consists of 15 residues. This clone was counted a few times. The V gene is TRBV24-1, the J gene TRBJ2-5; 9 positions agree with TRBD2. The source of this sequence is a man older than 75 with acute or convalescent COVID-19. The sample taken for sequencing was peripheral blood. CDR3 sequence (DNA): TGTGCCACCAGTGCGTGGTTAGCGGGAGAAGAGACCCAGTACTTC. It is translated as CATSAWLAGEETQYF.